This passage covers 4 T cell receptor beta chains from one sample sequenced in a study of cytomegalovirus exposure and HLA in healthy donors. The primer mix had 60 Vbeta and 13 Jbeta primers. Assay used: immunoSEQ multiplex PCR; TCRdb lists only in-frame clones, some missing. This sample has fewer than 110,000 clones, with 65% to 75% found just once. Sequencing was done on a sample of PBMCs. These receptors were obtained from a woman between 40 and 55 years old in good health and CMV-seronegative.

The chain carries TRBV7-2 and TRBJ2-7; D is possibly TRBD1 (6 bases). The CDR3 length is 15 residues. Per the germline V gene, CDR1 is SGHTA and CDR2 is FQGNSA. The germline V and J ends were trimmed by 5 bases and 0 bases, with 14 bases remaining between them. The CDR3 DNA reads TGTGCCAGCAGCCAACGGGACACCCTCTCCTACGAGCAGTACTTC. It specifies CASSQRDTLSYEQYF. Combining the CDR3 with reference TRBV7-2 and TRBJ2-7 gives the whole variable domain GAGVSQSPSNKVTEKGKDVELRCDPISGHTALYWYRQSLGQGLEFLIYFQGNSAPDKSGLPSDRFSAERTGGSVSTLTIQRTQQEDSAVYLCASSQRDTLSYEQYFGPGTRLTVT.

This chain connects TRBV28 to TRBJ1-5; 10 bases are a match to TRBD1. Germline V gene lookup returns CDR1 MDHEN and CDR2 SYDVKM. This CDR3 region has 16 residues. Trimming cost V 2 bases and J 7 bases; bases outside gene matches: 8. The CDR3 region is CASSLGAGTGAQPQHF. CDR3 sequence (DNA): TGTGCCAGCAGTTTAGGAGCCGGGACAGGGGCCCAGCCCCAGCATTTT.

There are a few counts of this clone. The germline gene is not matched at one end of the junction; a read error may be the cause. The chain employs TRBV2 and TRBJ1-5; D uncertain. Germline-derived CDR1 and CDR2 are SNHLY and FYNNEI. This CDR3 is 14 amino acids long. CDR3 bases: TGTGCCAGCAGTGTAAGCTCTAGCCATCAGCCCCAGCATTTT. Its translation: CASSVSSSHQPQHF.

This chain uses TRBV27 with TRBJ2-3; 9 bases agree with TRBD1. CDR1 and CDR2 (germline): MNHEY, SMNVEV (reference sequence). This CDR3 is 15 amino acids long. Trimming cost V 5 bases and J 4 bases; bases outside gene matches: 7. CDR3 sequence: CASSPGTGIPDTQYF. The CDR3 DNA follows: TGTGCCAGCAGTCCCGGGACAGGGATACCAGATACGCAGTATTTT.